The rows below give T cell receptor beta chains drawn from one sample of a study of CD8 T cells in ankylosing spondylitis. Each CDR3 protein gets one entry after TCRdb re-called the 5' RACE reads with MiXCR. Here the sample spans about 150,000 distinct CDR3 sequences, approximately 10% being singletons. Specimen: blood, either unsorted or a sorted T cell fraction (not recorded which). These receptors were taken from a female donor with ankylosing spondylitis or in good health (not recorded which). CDR3s leave out the opening cysteine and the closing phenylalanine or tryptophan. Fields, in order: D gene, V gene, CDR3 protein. The D gene is left open where the match is weak.

d_gene: TRBD1
v_gene: TRBV19
CDR3aa: ASSITGGMTGYT

d_gene: TRBD1
v_gene: TRBV5-6
CDR3aa: ASSRQGSTDTQY

d_gene: TRBD2
v_gene: TRBV12-3/TRBV12-4
CDR3aa: ASSSTGLADYNEQF

d_gene: .
v_gene: TRBV20-1
CDR3aa: SAIGFGTYQETQY

d_gene: .
v_gene: TRBV20-1
CDR3aa: SAGAGRETQY

d_gene: TRBD1
v_gene: TRBV7-8
CDR3aa: ASSLASAGGNNSPLH

d_gene: TRBD2
v_gene: TRBV29-1
CDR3aa: SVTSVQETQY

d_gene: TRBD1
v_gene: TRBV7-2
CDR3aa: ASSLTGTGANQPQH

d_gene: .
v_gene: TRBV30
CDR3aa: AWSGAMTGELF

d_gene: .
v_gene: TRBV6-1
CDR3aa: ASSRGQSTDTQY

d_gene: .
v_gene: TRBV20-1
CDR3aa: SAGDTSSYEQY

d_gene: .
v_gene: TRBV11-2
CDR3aa: ASSLDLPDSSLTHSYNEQF